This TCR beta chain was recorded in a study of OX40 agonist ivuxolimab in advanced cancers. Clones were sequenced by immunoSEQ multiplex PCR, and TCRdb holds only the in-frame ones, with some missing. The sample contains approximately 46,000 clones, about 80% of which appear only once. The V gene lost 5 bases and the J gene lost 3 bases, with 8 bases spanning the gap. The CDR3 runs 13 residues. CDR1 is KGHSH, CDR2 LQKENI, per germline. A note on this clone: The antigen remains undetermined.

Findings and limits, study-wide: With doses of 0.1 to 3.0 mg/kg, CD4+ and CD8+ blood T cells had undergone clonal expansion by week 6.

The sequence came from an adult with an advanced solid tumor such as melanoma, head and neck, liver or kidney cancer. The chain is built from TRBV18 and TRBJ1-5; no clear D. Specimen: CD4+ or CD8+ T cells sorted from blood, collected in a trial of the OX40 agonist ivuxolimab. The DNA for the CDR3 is TGTGCCAGCTCATCAGGCTCCAATCAGCCCCAGCATTTT. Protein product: CASSSGSNQPQHF.